These 8 T cell receptor beta chains share one sample of origin, sequenced in a study of shared clonotypes between healthy human individuals. The table came from immunoSEQ multiplex PCR; TCRdb's copy has only in-frame clones and leaves some out. Of some 470,000 clones listed, 76% are singletons. Sequenced: PBMCs. These receptor sequences come from a woman between 40 and 50 years old in good health. Some clones in this sample may be carry-over from other donors' samples.

Comments on this clone: A read error may explain this, as a much larger clone is one base away. This chain connects TRBV6-6 to TRBJ2-7; 11 bases are a match to TRBD1. This CDR3 has 14 residues. The germline V gene encodes CDR1 MNHNY and CDR2 SVGAGI (reference sequence). V lost 6 bases, J lost 2 bases, and 3 bases stayed unmatched. The CDR3 protein is CASREGQGAYEQYF. Here the CDR3 DNA reads TGTGCCAGCAGGGAGGGACAGGGGGCCTACGAGCAGTACTTC.

The genes are TRBV5-4 and TRBJ2-7, with D possibly matching TRBD1 (6 bases). V lost 0 bases to trimming and J lost 1 base, with 14 bases between them. Germline CDR1 reads SGHNT; CDR2 reads YYREEE (reference sequence). CDR3 length: 16 residues. CDR3 bases: TGTGCCAGCAGCTTGGACGGGACAATTTTTTCCTACGAGCAGTACTTC. Translating it yields CASSLDGTIFSYEQYF.

The genes are TRBV4-2 and TRBJ1-2; 7 nucleotides agree with TRBD1. Trimming cost V 0 bases and J 4 bases; bases outside gene matches: 8. The germline CDR1 and CDR2 sequences are LGHNA and YNFKEQ. The CDR3 is 16 residues long. For the CDR3, the DNA is TGTGCCAGCAGCCAAGACCGACAGGGTGCGGCCTATGGCTACACCTTC. Amino acid sequence: CASSQDRQGAAYGYTF.

The chain couples TRBV28 to TRBJ1-3; TRBD1 is a possible D gene (6 bases). With 2 bases removed from V and 5 bases from J, the gap between germline ends came to 13 bases. There are 15 residues in the CDR3. Germline V gene data show CDR1 as MDHEN and CDR2 as SYDVKM. The CDR3 loop reads CASSLGTGRRNTIYF. DNA for the CDR3: TGTGCCAGCAGTTTAGGAACAGGGCGTCGAAACACCATATATTTT.

This clone has a handful of counts. For the CDR3, the DNA is TGCGCCAGCAGTGAGGGACAGGCCACTGAAGCTTTCTTT. Residues: CASSEGQATEAFF. V and J are TRBV10-2 and TRBJ1-1; 7 nucleotides line up with TRBD1. Trimming at V came to 2 bases and at J to 4 bases, leaving 1 base not matched to a gene. The CDR3 consists of 13 residues. Germline V gene sequence: CDR1 WSHSY, CDR2 SAAADI.

With regard to this clone: Distinct nucleotide sequences in the sample also encode this CDR3. The chain recombines TRBV18 with TRBJ1-6; D might be TRBD1 (5 bases). The CDR3 contains 15 residues. CDR1 and CDR2 from the germline V gene are KGHSH and LQKENI. The V end lost 1 base, the J end lost 10 bases, and 14 bases lay between the germline ends. CDR3 protein: CASSPQTVGNSPLHF. CDR3 DNA: TGTGCCAGCTCACCACAGACAGTGGGGAACTCACCCCTCCACTTT.

The gene calls are TRBV4-1 and TRBJ2-5, with D unclear. TRBJ2-7 matches the DNA end more closely, so the J call is doubtful. Germline V lookup: CDR1 MGHRA, CDR2 YSYEKL. CDR3 size: 11 residues. CDR3 DNA sequence: TGCGCCAGCAGCCAAGAATACGAGCAGTACTTC. It yields the protein CASSQEYEQYF.

The chain has TRBV4-1 and TRBJ2-1, with D perhaps being TRBD1 or TRBD2 (5 bases each). The germline V gene encodes CDR1 MGHRA and CDR2 YSYEKL. V gave up 9 bases and J gave up 9 bases, with 15 bases separating them. The CDR3 extends over 12 amino acids. For the CDR3, the DNA is TGCGCCAGTGGTGGACACAGCGGTGAGCAGTTCTTC. Residues: CASGGHSGEQFF.